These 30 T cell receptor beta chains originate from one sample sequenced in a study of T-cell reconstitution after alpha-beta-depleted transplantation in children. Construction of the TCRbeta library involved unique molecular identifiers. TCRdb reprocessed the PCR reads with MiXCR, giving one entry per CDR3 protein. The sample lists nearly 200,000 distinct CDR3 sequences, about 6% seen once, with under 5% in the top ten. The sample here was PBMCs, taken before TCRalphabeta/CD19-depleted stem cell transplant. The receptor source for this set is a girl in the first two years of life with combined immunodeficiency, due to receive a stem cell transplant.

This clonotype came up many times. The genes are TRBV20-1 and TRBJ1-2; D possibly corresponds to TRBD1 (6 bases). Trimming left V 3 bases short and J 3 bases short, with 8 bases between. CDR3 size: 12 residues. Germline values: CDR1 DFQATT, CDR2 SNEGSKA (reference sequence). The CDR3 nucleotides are TGCAGTGCTAGTACAGGGTACTATGGCTACACCTTC. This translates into CSASTGYYGYTF.

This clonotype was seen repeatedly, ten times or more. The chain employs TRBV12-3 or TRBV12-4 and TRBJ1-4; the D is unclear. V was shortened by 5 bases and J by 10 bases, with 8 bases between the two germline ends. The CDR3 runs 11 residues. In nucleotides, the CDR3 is TGTGCCAGCAGTACGGGCGGAAAACTGTTTTTT. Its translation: CASSTGGKLFF.

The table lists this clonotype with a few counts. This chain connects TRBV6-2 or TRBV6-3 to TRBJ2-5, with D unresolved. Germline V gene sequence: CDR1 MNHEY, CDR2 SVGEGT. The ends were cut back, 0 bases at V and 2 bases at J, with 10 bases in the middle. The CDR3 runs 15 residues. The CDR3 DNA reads TGTGCCAGCAGTTACTCTCTTCTAGGGCAAGAGACCCAGTACTTC. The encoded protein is CASSYSLLGQETQYF.

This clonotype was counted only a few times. CDR3 region: CRALGGDTQYF. CDR3 DNA: TGCAGGGCTTTAGGTGGAGATACGCAGTATTTT. This sequence joins TRBV20-1 and TRBJ2-3; D is unresolved. This CDR3 has 11 residues. Germline lookup yields CDR1 DFQATT and CDR2 SNEGSKA (reference sequence).

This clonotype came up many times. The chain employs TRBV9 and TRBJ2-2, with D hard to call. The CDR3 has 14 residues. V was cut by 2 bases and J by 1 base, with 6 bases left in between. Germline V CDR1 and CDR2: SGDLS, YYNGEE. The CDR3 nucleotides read TGTGCCAGCAGCGTGAAGGTGAACACCGGGGAGCTGTTTTTT. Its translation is CASSVKVNTGELFF.

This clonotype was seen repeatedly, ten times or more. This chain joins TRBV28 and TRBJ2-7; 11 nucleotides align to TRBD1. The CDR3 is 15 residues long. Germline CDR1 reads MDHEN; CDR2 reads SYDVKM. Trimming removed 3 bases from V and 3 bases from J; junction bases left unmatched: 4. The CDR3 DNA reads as TGTGCCAGCAGTTTGTCGGGACAGGGGGTCTACGAGCAGTACTTC. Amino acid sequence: CASSLSGQGVYEQYF.

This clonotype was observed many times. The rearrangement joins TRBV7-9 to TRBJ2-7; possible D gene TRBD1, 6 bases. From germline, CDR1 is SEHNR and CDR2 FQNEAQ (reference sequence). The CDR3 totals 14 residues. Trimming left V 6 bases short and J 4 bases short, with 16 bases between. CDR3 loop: CASSPGTPSYEQYF. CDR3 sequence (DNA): TGTGCCAGCAGTCCAGGGACACCATCTTACGAGCAGTACTTC.

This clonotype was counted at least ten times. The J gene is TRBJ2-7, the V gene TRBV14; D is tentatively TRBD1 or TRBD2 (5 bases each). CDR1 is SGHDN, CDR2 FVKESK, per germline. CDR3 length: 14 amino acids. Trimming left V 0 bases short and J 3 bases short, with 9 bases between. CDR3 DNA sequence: TGTGCCAGCAGCCAAGAAGGGGACGACTACGAGCAGTACTTC. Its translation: CASSQEGDDYEQYF. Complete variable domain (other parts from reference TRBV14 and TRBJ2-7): EAGVTQFPSHSVIEKGQTVTLRCDPISGHDNLYWYRRVMGKEIKFLLHFVKESKQDESGMPNNRFLAERTGGTYSTLKVQPAELEDSGVYFCASSQEGDDYEQYFGPGTRLTVT.

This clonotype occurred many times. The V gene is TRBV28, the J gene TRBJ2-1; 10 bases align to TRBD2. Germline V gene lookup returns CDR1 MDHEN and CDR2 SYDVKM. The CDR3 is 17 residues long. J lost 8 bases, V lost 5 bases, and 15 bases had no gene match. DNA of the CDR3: TGTGCCAGCAGTCCGTTGCGAGCTAGCGGGAGTTGGCATGAGCAGTTCTTC. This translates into CASSPLRASGSWHEQFF. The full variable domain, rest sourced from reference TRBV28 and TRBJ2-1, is DVKVTQSSRYLVKRTGEKVFLECVQDMDHENMFWYRQDPGLGLRLIYFSYDVKMKEKGDIPEGYSVSREKKERFSLILESASTNQTSMYLCASSPLRASGSWHEQFFGPGTRLTVL.

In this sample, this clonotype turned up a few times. The CDR3 protein is CASRPWGGGSNEQFF. The CDR3 DNA reads as TGTGCCAGCAGACCATGGGGGGGCGGTTCCAATGAGCAGTTCTTC. This chain links TRBV5-6 with TRBJ2-1; the D gene is possibly TRBD2 (7 bases). Per germline, CDR1 SGHDT and CDR2 YYEEEE. The V end lost 5 bases, the J end lost 6 bases, and 18 bases lay between the germline ends. This CDR3 comprises 15 residues.

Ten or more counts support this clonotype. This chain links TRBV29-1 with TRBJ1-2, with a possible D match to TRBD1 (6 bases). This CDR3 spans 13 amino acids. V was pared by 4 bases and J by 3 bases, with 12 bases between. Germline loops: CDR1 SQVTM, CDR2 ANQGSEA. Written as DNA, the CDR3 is TGCAGCGTTGGAACAGGGTCCTACTATGGCTACACCTTC. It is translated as CSVGTGSYYGYTF.

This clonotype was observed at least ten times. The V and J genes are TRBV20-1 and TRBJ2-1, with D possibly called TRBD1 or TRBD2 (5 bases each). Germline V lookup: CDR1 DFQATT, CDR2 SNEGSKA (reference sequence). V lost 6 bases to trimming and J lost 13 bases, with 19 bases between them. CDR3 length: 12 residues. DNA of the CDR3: TGCAGTGCCTCATCAAAAGGGGACCCCCAGTTCTTC. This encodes CSASSKGDPQFF.

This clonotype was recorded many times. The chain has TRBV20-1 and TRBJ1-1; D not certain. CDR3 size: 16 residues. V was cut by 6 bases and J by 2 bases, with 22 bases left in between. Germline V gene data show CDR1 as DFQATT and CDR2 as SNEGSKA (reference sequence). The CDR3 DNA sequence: TGCAGTGCCCCCACGGGGATTTTTAAGGAAAACACTGAAGCTTTCTTT. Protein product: CSAPTGIFKENTEAFF.

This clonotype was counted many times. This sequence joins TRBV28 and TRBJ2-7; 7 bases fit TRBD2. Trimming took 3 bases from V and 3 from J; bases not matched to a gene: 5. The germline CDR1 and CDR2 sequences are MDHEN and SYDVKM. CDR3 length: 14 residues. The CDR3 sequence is CASSFWLADYEQYF. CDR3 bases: TGTGCCAGCAGTTTCTGGCTAGCGGACTACGAGCAGTACTTC.

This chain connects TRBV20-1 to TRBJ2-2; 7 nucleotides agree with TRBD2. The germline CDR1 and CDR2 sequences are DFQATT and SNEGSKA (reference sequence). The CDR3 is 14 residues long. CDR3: CIPGWASGTGELFF. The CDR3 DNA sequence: TGCATTCCCGGGTGGGCTAGCGGTACCGGGGAGCTGTTTTTT.

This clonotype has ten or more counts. CDR3 in amino acids: CSVGWGDSYNEQFF. CDR3 DNA: TGCAGCGTGGGCTGGGGCGACAGCTACAATGAGCAGTTCTTC. The chain uses TRBV29-1 and TRBJ2-1; a possible D gene is TRBD1 (5 bases). The CDR3 covers 14 residues. The germline V gene encodes CDR1 SQVTM and CDR2 ANQGSEA. Trimming shortened V by 6 bases and J by 3 bases, and 15 bases separated the two germline ends.

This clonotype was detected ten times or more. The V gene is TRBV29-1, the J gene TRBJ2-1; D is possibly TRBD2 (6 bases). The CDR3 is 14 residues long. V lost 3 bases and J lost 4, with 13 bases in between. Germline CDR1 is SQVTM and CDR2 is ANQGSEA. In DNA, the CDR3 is TGCAGCGTTGAGGGGCGCGGGAAGTACAATGAGCAGTTCTTC. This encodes CSVEGRGKYNEQFF.

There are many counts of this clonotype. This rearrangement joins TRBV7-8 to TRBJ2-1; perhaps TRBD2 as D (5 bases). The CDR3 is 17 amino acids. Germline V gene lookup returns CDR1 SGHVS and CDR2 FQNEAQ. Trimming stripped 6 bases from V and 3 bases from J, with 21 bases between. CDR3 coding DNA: TGTGCCAGCAGGCCTACGGGGAATGCTCACCTCTACAATGAGCAGTTCTTC. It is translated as CASRPTGNAHLYNEQFF.

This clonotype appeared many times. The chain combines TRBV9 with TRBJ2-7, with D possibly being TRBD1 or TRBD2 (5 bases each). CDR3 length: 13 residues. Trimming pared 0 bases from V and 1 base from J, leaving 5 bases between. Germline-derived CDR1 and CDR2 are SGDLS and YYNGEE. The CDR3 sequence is CASSVGGSYEQYF. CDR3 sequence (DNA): TGTGCCAGCAGCGTAGGGGGGTCCTACGAGCAGTACTTC.

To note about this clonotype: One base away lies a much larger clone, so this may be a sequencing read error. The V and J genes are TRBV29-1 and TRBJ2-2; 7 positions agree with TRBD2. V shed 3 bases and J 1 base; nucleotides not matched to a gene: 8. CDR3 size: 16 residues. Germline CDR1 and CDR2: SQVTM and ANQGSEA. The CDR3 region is CSVEVRDYMNTGELFF. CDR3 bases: TGCAGCGTTGAGGTCCGGGACTATATGAACACCGGGGAGCTGTTTTTT.

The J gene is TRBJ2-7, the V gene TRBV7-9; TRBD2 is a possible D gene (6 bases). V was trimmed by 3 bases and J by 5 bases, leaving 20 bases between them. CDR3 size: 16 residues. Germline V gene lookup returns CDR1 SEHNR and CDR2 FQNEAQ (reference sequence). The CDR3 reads CASSFAWGLDPHEQYF. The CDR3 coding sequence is TGTGCCAGCAGCTTCGCTTGGGGACTTGACCCCCACGAGCAGTACTTC.

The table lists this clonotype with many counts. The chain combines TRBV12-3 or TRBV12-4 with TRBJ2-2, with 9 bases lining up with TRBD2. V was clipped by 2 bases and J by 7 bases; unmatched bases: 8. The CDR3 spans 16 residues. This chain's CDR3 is CASSLIAGVKGGELFF. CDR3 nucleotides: TGTGCCAGCAGTTTAATAGCGGGAGTAAAAGGCGGGGAGCTGTTTTTT.

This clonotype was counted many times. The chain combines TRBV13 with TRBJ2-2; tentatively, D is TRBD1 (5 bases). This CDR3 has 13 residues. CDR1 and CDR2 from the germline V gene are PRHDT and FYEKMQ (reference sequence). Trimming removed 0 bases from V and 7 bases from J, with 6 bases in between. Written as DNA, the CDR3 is TGTGCCAGCAGCTTAGGAGGGGACGGGGAGCTGTTTTTT. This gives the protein CASSLGGDGELFF.

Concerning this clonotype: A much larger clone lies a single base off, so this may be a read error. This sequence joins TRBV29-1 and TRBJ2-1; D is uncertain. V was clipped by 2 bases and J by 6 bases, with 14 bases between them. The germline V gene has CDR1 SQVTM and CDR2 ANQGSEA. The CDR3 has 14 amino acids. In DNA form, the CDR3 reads TGCAGCGTTGAATCAGGCGTAGATTTCAATGAGCAGTTCTTC. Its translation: CSVESGVDFNEQFF.

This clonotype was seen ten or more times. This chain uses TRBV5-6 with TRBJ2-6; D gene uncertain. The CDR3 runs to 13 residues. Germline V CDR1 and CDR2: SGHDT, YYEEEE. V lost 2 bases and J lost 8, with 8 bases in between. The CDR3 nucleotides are TGTGCCAGCAGCTTAGGACCGTCCAACGTCCTGACTTTC. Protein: CASSLGPSNVLTF.

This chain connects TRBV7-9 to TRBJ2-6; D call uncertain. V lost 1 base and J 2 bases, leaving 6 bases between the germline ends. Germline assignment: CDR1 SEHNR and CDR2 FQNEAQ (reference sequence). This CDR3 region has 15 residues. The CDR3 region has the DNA TGTGCCAGCAGCTTAGGGCTAACTGGGGCCAACGTCCTGACTTTC. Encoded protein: CASSLGLTGANVLTF.

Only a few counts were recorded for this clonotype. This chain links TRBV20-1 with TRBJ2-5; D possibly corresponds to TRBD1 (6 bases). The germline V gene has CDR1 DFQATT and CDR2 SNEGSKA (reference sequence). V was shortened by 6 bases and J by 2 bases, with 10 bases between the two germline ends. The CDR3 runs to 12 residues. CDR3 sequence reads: CSARDTQETQYF. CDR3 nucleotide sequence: TGCAGTGCGAGGGACACACAAGAGACCCAGTACTTC.

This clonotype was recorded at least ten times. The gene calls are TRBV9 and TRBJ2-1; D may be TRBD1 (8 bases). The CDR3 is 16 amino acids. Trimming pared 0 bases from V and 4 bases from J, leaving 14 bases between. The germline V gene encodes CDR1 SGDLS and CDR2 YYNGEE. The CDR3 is CASSVAGGGGYNEQFF. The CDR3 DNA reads TGTGCCAGCAGCGTAGCAGGGGGCGGGGGATACAATGAGCAGTTCTTC.

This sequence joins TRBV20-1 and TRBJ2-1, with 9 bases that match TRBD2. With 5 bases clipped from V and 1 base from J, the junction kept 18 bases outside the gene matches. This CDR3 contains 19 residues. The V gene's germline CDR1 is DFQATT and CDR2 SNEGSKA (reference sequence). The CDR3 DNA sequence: TGCAGTGCTCCTGACCCCCAGCGGGAGGTCAGTATGTCCTACAATGAGCAGTTCTTC. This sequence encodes CSAPDPQREVSMSYNEQFF.

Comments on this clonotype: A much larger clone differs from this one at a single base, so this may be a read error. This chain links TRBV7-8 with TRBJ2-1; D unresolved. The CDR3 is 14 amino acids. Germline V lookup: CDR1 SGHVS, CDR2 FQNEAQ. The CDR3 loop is CASSFVPTNNEHFF. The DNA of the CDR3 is TGTGCCAGCAGCTTCGTTCCCACGAACAATGAGCACTTCTTC.